This TCR beta chain comes out of a study of regulatory T cells in long-lasting Graves disease. About the study: Graves' patients (newly diagnosed) had been on antithyroid drugs under 3 months. Study-wide points: Persistent disease samples used TRBV28, TRBJ1-2 and TRBJ2-5 preferentially. More public clonotypes were shared by persistent patients (about 2,700) than by new patients (roughly 970). Exclusively peripheral blood, rather than thyroid tissue, was studied.

Note on this clonotype: Its target is unknown.

This sample's time point: newly diagnosed GD, antithyroid drugs for less than 3 months. PBMC-extracted RNA yielded the TCR library. Germline V gene lookup returns CDR1 ENHRY and CDR2 SYGVKD. This CDR3 has 12 residues. V dropped 2 bases and J dropped 10 bases, with 9 bases sitting between them. CDR3-region Arm-PCR and iRepertoire HTBI primers produced the TCR beta libraries. One entry per CDR3 protein results from TCRdb running MiXCR on the multiplex PCR reads. The table shows around 250,000 distinct CDR3 sequences, with around 20% occurring only once. V is TRBV10-3 and J is TRBJ2-1; D is perhaps TRBD2 (5 bases). Here the sequenced sample was peripheral blood mononuclear cells (PBMCs), taken at new diagnosis, from a patient treated with antithyroid drugs. The receptor comes from a female donor with Graves disease. The CDR3 DNA is TGTGCCATCAGTGAGGACTACGAGGAGCAGTTCTTC. Protein product: CAISEDYEEQFF.